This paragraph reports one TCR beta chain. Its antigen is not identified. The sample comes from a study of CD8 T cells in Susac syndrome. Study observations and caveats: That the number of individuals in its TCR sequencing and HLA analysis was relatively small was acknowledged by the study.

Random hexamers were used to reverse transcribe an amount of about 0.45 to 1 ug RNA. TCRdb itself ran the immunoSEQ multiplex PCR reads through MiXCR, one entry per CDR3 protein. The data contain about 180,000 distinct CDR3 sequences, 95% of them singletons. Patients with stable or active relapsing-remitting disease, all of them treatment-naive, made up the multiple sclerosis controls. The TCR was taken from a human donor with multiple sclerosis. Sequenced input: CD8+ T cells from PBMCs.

CDR3 loop: CASSLPPGLEFYEQYF. The CDR3 DNA reads TGTGCCAGCAGCCTTCCTCCGGGACTAGAATTCTACGAGCAGTACTTC. The chain carries TRBV9 and TRBJ2-7, with 8 bases matching TRBD2. Looked up from germline, CDR1 is SGDLS and CDR2 is YYNGEE. The CDR3 contains 16 residues. Unmatched junction bases numbered 12, after V lost 4 bases and J lost 3 bases.